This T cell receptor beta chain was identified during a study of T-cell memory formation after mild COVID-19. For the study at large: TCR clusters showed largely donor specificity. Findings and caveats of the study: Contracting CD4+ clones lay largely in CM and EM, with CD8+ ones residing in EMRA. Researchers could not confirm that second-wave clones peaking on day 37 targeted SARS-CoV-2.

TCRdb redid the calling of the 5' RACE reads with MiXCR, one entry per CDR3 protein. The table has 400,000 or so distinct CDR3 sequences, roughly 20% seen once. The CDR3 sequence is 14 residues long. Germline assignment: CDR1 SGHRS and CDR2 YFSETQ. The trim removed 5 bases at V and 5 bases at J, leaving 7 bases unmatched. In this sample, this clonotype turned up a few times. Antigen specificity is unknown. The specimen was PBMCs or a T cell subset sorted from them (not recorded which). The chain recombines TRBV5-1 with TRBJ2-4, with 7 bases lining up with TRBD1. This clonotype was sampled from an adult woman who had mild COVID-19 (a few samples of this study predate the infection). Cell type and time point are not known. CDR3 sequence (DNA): TGCGCCAGCAGGCCAGGGACAGAGCAAAACATTCAGTACTTC. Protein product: CASRPGTEQNIQYF.